The following is a T cell receptor beta chain sequence with its context. These data belong to a study of blood T cell repertoires in COVID-19. Here immunoSEQ multiplex PCR was the method, and the copy in TCRdb shows in-frame clones only, minus some. The repertoire holds roughly 25,000 clones, 81% seen once, with less than 8.5% in the top ten. Germline loops: CDR1 KGHSH, CDR2 LQKENI. Trimming removed 4 bases at V and 3 bases at J, with 13 bases between. This CDR3 is built from 14 residues. Material: peripheral blood. The receptor was isolated from a man between 65 and 85 years old with acute or convalescent COVID-19. The chain employs TRBV18 and TRBJ2-7; TRBD1 might be the D (6 bases). CDR3 amino acids: CASSRPGQGYEQYF. As DNA, the CDR3 is TGTGCCAGCTCACGACCGGGACAAGGCTACGAGCAGTACTTC. The complete variable domain, with remaining parts taken from reference TRBV18 and TRBJ2-7, reads NAGVMQNPRHLVRRRGQEARLRCSPMKGHSHVYWYRQLPEEGLKFMVYLQKENIIDESGMPKERFSAEFPKEGPSILRIQQVVRGDSAAYFCASSRPGQGYEQYFGPGTRLTVT.